The 24 T cell receptor beta chains below come from one sample, sequenced in a study of T cell changes during pregnancy in multiple sclerosis. This table comes from immunoSEQ multiplex PCR, and its TCRdb copy is limited to in-frame clones, with some not included. The sample lists tens of thousands of clones, 90% occurring once. Sequenced material: peripheral blood, taken in the first trimester of pregnancy. The receptors shown here come from a female donor in good health, enrolled as a control in a pregnancy study.

This clone came up once. The rearrangement uses TRBV19 and TRBJ2-1; the match to TRBD2 covers 11 bases. The germline V gene has CDR1 LNHDA and CDR2 SQIVND (reference sequence). V was pared by 2 bases and J by 7 bases, with 7 bases of the junction left unmatched. The CDR3 has 16 residues. DNA of the CDR3: TGTGCCAGTAGTATAACTAGCGGGGGTCTTCGAAATGAGCAGTTCTTC. The encoded protein is CASSITSGGLRNEQFF.

The genes are TRBV7-2 and TRBJ2-7; TRBD2 aligns across 7 bases. Germline V gives CDR1 SGHTA, CDR2 FQGNSA. Trimming at V came to 4 bases and at J to 6 bases, leaving 9 bases not matched to a gene. The CDR3 extends over 14 amino acids. The CDR3 DNA reads TGTGCCAGCAGCTCCCGAGCGGGAAGGGTCGAGCAGTACTTC. The encoded protein is CASSSRAGRVEQYF.

This clone was recorded a few times. The chain joins TRBV7-9 to TRBJ1-6; D gene ambiguous. Germline CDR1 and CDR2: SEHNR and FQNEAQ (reference sequence). V lost 1 base, J lost 4 bases, and 5 bases lay in between. There are 14 residues in the CDR3. In nucleotides, the CDR3 is TGTGCCAGCAGCTTAGAACAGTATAATTCACCCCTCCACTTT. It codes for CASSLEQYNSPLHF.

This chain connects TRBV6-1 to TRBJ1-5; D is unresolved. Trimming left V 0 bases short and J 7 bases short, with 16 bases between. Per germline, CDR1 MNHNS and CDR2 SASEGT. CDR3 length: 16 residues. CDR3 loop: CASSEAVRAGWQPQHF. Here the CDR3 DNA reads TGTGCCAGCAGTGAAGCAGTGCGGGCAGGTTGGCAGCCCCAGCATTTT.

V is TRBV15 and J is TRBJ1-3, with no clear D. CDR1 is LNHNV and CDR2 is YYDKDF in the germline V gene (reference sequence). Trimming took 4 bases from V and 4 from J, leaving 5 bases between them. This CDR3 has 12 amino acids. The CDR3 region has the DNA TGTGCCACCAGCACCGGGGGAAACACCATATATTTT. Its translation: CATSTGGNTIYF.

This clone showed up just a few times. This chain joins TRBV9 and TRBJ2-3, with 7 positions matching TRBD2. The CDR3 has 15 amino acids. V gave up 3 bases and J gave up 0 bases; unmatched junction bases: 4. The germline gives CDR1 SGDLS, CDR2 YYNGEE. As DNA, the CDR3 is TGTGCCAGCAGCGAAGCGGGGATGAGCACAGATACGCAGTATTTT. As protein: CASSEAGMSTDTQYF. The entire variable domain, with the rest obtained from reference TRBV9 and TRBJ2-3, is as follows: DSGVTQTPKHLITATGQRVTLRCSPRSGDLSVYWYQQSLDQGLQFLIQYYNGEERAKGNILERFSAQQFPDLHSELNLSSLELGDSALYFCASSEAGMSTDTQYFGPGTRLTVL.

J is TRBJ2-6 and V is TRBV12-5, with TRBD2 matching 15 bases. CDR3 length: 23 residues. Germline V gives CDR1 LGHNT, CDR2 FRNRAP. V shed 3 bases and J 0 bases; nucleotides not matched to a gene: 15. CDR3 protein: CASGFRGVPGLAGGRSGANVLTF. The CDR3 region has the DNA TGTGCTAGTGGTTTCCGGGGAGTCCCGGGACTAGCGGGGGGTCGCTCTGGGGCCAACGTCCTGACTTTC. Combining the CDR3 with reference TRBV12-5 and TRBJ2-6 gives the whole variable domain DARVTQTPRHKVTEMGQEVTMRCQPILGHNTVFWYRQTMMQGLELLAYFRNRAPLDDSGMPKDRFSAEMPDATLATLKIQPSEPRDSAVYFCASGFRGVPGLAGGRSGANVLTFGAGSRLTVL.

The sample holds one count of this clone. The chain employs TRBV6-6 and TRBJ2-7; possible D gene TRBD2, 6 bases. The ends were cut back, 8 bases at V and 5 bases at J, with 19 bases in the middle. The CDR3 has 14 residues. Germline assignment: CDR1 MNHNY and CDR2 SVGAGI (reference sequence). For the CDR3, the DNA is TGTGCCAGCGATTTGGACCGGGGGTCCCACGAGCAGTACTTC. This gives the protein CASDLDRGSHEQYF.

CDR3 coding DNA: TGTGCCAGCAGTTTCCGCGGGGCAGCAGGGGGTGGCTACACCTTC. This codes for CASSFRGAAGGGYTF. The chain couples TRBV27 to TRBJ1-2, with 7 bases that match TRBD1. V shed 3 bases, J shed 7 bases, and the junction held 11 bases outside the gene matches. The CDR3 loop spans 15 amino acids. Germline lookup yields CDR1 MNHEY and CDR2 SMNVEV (reference sequence).

The chain has TRBV6-4 and TRBJ1-1; TRBD1 matches at 7 bases. CDR1 is MRHNA, CDR2 SNTAGT, per germline. The J segment lost 5 bases and the V segment lost 0 bases, leaving 9 bases of the junction unmatched. CDR3 length equals 16 residues. CDR3 loop: CASSDSLVGGLTEAFF. DNA of the CDR3: TGTGCCAGCAGTGACTCGCTAGTAGGGGGCTTAACTGAAGCTTTCTTT.

The chain joins TRBV11-2 to TRBJ1-5; D gene unclear. CDR1 is SGHAT, CDR2 FQNNGV, per germline. V dropped 0 bases and J dropped 3 bases, with 9 bases sitting between them. CDR3 length equals 15 residues. The CDR3 is CASSLDVQTNQPQHF. The CDR3 nucleotides read TGTGCCAGCAGCTTAGATGTACAGACCAATCAGCCCCAGCATTTT. The full variable domain, its missing parts supplied by reference TRBV11-2 and TRBJ1-5, is EAGVAQSPRYKIIEKRQSVAFWCNPISGHATLYWYQQILGQGPKLLIQFQNNGVVDDSQLPKDRFSAERLKGVDSTLKIQPAKLEDSAVYLCASSLDVQTNQPQHFGDGTRLSIL.

The J gene is TRBJ1-1, the V gene TRBV30, with D hard to call. Trimming shortened V by 3 bases and J by 0 bases, and 5 bases separated the two germline ends. Germline V lookup: CDR1 GTSNPN, CDR2 SVGIG (reference sequence). The CDR3 runs 12 residues. CDR3 sequence: CAWREMNTEAFF. The CDR3 DNA follows: TGTGCCTGGAGGGAGATGAACACTGAAGCTTTCTTT. Filled out from reference TRBV30 and TRBJ1-1, the complete variable domain reads SQTIHQWPATLVQPVGSPLSLECTVEGTSNPNLYWYRQAAGRGLQLLFYSVGIGQISSEVPQNLSASRPQDRQFILSSKKLLLSDSGFYLCAWREMNTEAFFGQGTRLTVV.

The V gene is TRBV11-2, the J gene TRBJ2-1, with TRBD2 matching 7 bases. The CDR3 covers 13 residues. Germline V gene lookup returns CDR1 SGHAT and CDR2 FQNNGV. V shed 1 base, J shed 7 bases, and the junction held 1 base outside the gene matches. The CDR3: CASSLGLANEQFF. CDR3 DNA sequence: TGTGCCAGCAGCTTAGGACTAGCAAATGAGCAGTTCTTC.

The chain joins TRBV7-2 to TRBJ1-1; maybe TRBD1 (5 bases). The V gene's germline CDR1 is SGHTA and CDR2 FQGNSA. CDR3 size: 13 residues. V lost 6 bases and J lost 10, with 18 bases in between. In DNA, the CDR3 is TGTGCCAGCAGTCAAACAGGAGAACGGGTAGCTTTCTTT. Its protein is CASSQTGERVAFF. Full variable domain (rest looked up from reference TRBV7-2 and TRBJ1-1): GAGVSQSPSNKVTEKGKDVELRCDPISGHTALYWYRQSLGQGLEFLIYFQGNSAPDKSGLPSDRFSAERTGGSVSTLTIQRTQQEDSAVYLCASSQTGERVAFFGQGTRLTVV.

The rearrangement uses TRBV7-2 and TRBJ2-1; D is perhaps TRBD1 (6 bases). CDR3 size: 13 residues. Germline V lookup: CDR1 SGHTA, CDR2 FQGNSA. V was clipped by 2 bases and J by 9 bases, with 11 bases between them. The CDR3 loop reads CASSLKGHGEQFF. DNA for the CDR3: TGTGCCAGCAGCTTAAAGGGACACGGTGAGCAGTTCTTC.

V gene TRBV2 combines with J gene TRBJ2-1; possible D gene TRBD1, 6 bases. The length of the CDR3 is 13 residues. CDR1 SNHLY and CDR2 FYNNEI come from the germline V gene. V lost 7 bases to trimming and J lost 1 base, with 8 bases between them. As DNA, the CDR3 is TGTGCCAGCAAGGGACAATCCTACAATGAGCAGTTCTTC. Translated: CASKGQSYNEQFF.

This rearrangement joins TRBV5-1 to TRBJ1-5; 12 bases line up with TRBD1. The CDR3 runs to 15 residues. In germline, CDR1 is SGHRS, CDR2 YFSETQ. With V trimmed by 4 bases and J by 7 bases, 6 bases remained unmatched. In DNA form, the CDR3 reads TGCGCCAGCAGCGATGGGACAGGGGGCGGCCAGCCCCAGCATTTT. This gives the protein CASSDGTGGGQPQHF.

This chain links TRBV6-1 with TRBJ2-5; 7 bases are a match to TRBD1. Per germline, CDR1 MNHNS and CDR2 SASEGT. Losses at the gene ends were 9 bases for V and 3 bases for J; bases not matched to a gene: 4. The CDR3 totals 12 residues. CDR3 protein: CASTGDEETQYF. CDR3 sequence (DNA): TGTGCCAGTACAGGGGATGAAGAGACCCAGTACTTC.

The rearrangement uses TRBV7-3 and TRBJ2-7; 7 bases agree with TRBD2. Trimming took 7 bases from V and 0 from J; bases not matched to a gene: 6. The germline CDR1 and CDR2 sequences are SGHTA and FQGTGA. This CDR3 contains 14 residues. CDR3 loop: CASNPLAASYEQYF. In nucleotides, the CDR3 is TGTGCCAGCAATCCTCTAGCGGCCTCCTACGAGCAGTACTTC.

J is TRBJ1-6 and V is TRBV6-5, with 9 nucleotides matching TRBD1. This CDR3 has 16 residues. Germline V gene lookup returns CDR1 MNHEY and CDR2 SVGAGI. V was pared by 1 base and J by 6 bases, with 4 bases of the junction left unmatched. The CDR3 DNA is TGTGCCAGCAGTTACTTGCCGGGACAGGGTAATTCACCCCTCCACTTT. This encodes CASSYLPGQGNSPLHF.

The rearrangement joins TRBV28 to TRBJ1-5; TRBD1 matches at 8 bases. Germline V CDR1 and CDR2: MDHEN, SYDVKM. The CDR3 runs to 19 residues. Trimming cost V 3 bases and J 0 bases; bases outside gene matches: 13. CDR3 loop: CASSLPLDRDLYSNQPQHF. DNA for the CDR3: TGTGCCAGCAGTTTGCCGCTGGACAGGGATCTATATAGCAATCAGCCCCAGCATTTT.

A note on this clone: Mismatch with germline at one junction end may stem from a read error. This chain connects TRBV2 to TRBJ2-5; tentative D call: TRBD2 (5 bases). This CDR3 comprises 14 residues. Germline CDR1 SNHLY, CDR2 FYNNEI. The CDR3 DNA reads TGTGCCAGCAGTGTACGGGGAGCCCAAGAGGCCCAGTACTTC. This gives the protein CASSVRGAQEAQYF.

V is TRBV7-8 and J is TRBJ2-1; possible D gene TRBD1, 6 bases. Germline V gene lookup returns CDR1 SGHVS and CDR2 FQNEAQ. V was pared by 1 base and J by 5 bases, with 12 bases between. The CDR3 extends over 15 amino acids. The CDR3 region has the DNA TGTGCCAGCAGCTTAGATCTTGGGACAAACAATGAGCAGTTCTTC. Amino acid sequence: CASSLDLGTNNEQFF.

This chain joins TRBV5-1 and TRBJ1-2, with a weak D call TRBD1 (6 bases). The CDR3 sequence is 15 residues long. Germline V lookup: CDR1 SGHRS, CDR2 YFSETQ. Trimming cost V 0 bases and J 3 bases, with 12 bases left between them. Here the CDR3 DNA reads TGCGCCAGCAGCTTGGAGGACAGCACATACTATGGCTACACCTTC. Residues: CASSLEDSTYYGYTF.